The 20 T cell receptor beta chains reported below all come from one sample, sequenced in a study of neoadjuvant anti-PD-1 for oral cavity cancer. Time point described: after neoadjuvant nivolumab, at surgical resection. TCRdb keeps only in-frame clones here, not all; method: immunoSEQ multiplex PCR. This table holds 55,000 to 75,000 clones, less than 90% found once. This material consisted of PBMCs, taken after nivolumab (anti-PD-1) treatment. All receptors come from a person aged 40-85 years with oral cavity squamous cell carcinoma.

The genes are TRBV15 and TRBJ1-4; perhaps TRBD1 as D (5 bases). V was cut by 0 bases and J by 5 bases, with 10 bases left in between. CDR1 is LNHNV, CDR2 YYDKDF, per germline (reference sequence). There are 15 residues in the CDR3. The CDR3, as DNA: TGTGCCACCAGCAGAGATATTGGGGGAAATGAAAAACTGTTTTTT. Protein: CATSRDIGGNEKLFF. The full variable domain, its missing parts supplied by reference TRBV15 and TRBJ1-4, is DAMVIQNPRYQVTQFGKPVTLSCSQTLNHNVMYWYQQKSSQAPKLLFHYYDKDFNNEADTPDNFQSRRPNTSFCFLDIRSPGLGDTAMYLCATSRDIGGNEKLFFGSGTQLSVL.

The chain combines TRBV5-1 with TRBJ1-1, with D perhaps matching TRBD1 (6 bases). The CDR3 sequence is 14 residues long. Per germline, CDR1 SGHRS and CDR2 YFSETQ. Trimming left V 2 bases short and J 4 bases short, with 12 bases between. The CDR3 spells CASSFGKGGTEAFF. In DNA, the CDR3 is TGCGCCAGCAGCTTTGGTAAAGGGGGCACTGAAGCTTTCTTT.

This CDR3 reads CASSFSDPGTYEQYF. DNA of the CDR3: TGCGCCAGCAGCTTTAGCGACCCGGGAACCTACGAGCAGTACTTC. The V and J genes are TRBV5-1 and TRBJ2-7; possible D gene TRBD2, 5 bases. Trimming left V 2 bases short and J 2 bases short, with 14 bases between. The CDR3 runs to 15 residues. Germline loops: CDR1 SGHRS, CDR2 YFSETQ.

This chain connects TRBV4-1 to TRBJ2-7; TRBD2 agrees at 14 bases. The J segment lost 3 bases and the V segment lost 3 bases, leaving 4 bases of the junction unmatched. Germline CDR1 reads MGHRA; CDR2 reads YSYEKL. The CDR3 is 16 residues long. The CDR3 DNA reads as TGCGCCAGCAGCCAGCACGGGACTAGCGGGAGCTACGAGCAGTACTTC. It codes for CASSQHGTSGSYEQYF.

This chain connects TRBV7-2 to TRBJ2-5; possible D gene TRBD1, 6 bases. V was clipped by 5 bases and J by 1 base, with 11 bases between them. The CDR3 has 14 amino acids. In germline, CDR1 is SGHTA, CDR2 FQGNSA. CDR3 DNA sequence: TGTGCCAGCAGCCCGCAGGGGTCCCAAGAGACCCAGTACTTC. Its protein is CASSPQGSQETQYF.

This chain links TRBV5-4 with TRBJ2-5, with D perhaps TRBD1 or TRBD2 (5 bases each). CDR1 SGHNT and CDR2 YYREEE come from the germline V gene (reference sequence). This CDR3 region has 16 residues. Trimming pared 4 bases from V and 2 bases from J, leaving 18 bases between. The CDR3 sequence is CASSGGTLTRQETQYF. DNA of the CDR3: TGTGCCAGCAGCGGTGGGACCCTGACTCGTCAAGAGACCCAGTACTTC. The full variable domain, in which reference TRBV5-4 and TRBJ2-5 provide the parts outside the CDR3, is ETGVTQSPTHLIKTRGQQVTLRCSSQSGHNTVSWYQQALGQGPQFIFQYYREEENGRGNFPPRFSGLQFPNYSSELNVNALELDDSALYLCASSGGTLTRQETQYFGPGTRLLVL.

The chain has TRBV9 and TRBJ2-3; 7 bases align to TRBD2. The CDR3 extends over 17 amino acids. With V trimmed by 4 bases and J by 0 bases, 11 bases remained unmatched. Germline V gives CDR1 SGDLS, CDR2 YYNGEE. The CDR3, as DNA: TGTGCCAGCAGCCCCTCTAGCGGTTCTGCTAGCACAGATACGCAGTATTTT. This encodes CASSPSSGSASTDTQYF.

The chain links TRBV19 to TRBJ1-1; 8 positions agree with TRBD1. The germline CDR1 and CDR2 sequences are LNHDA and SQIVND (reference sequence). The CDR3 is made up of 15 amino acids. V lost 5 bases to trimming and J lost 4 bases; unmatched junction nucleotides: 9. CDR3 residues: CASSHRQGIGTEAFF. DNA of the CDR3: TGTGCCAGTAGTCACCGACAGGGGATCGGCACTGAAGCTTTCTTT.

This rearrangement joins TRBV5-8 to TRBJ1-4; perhaps TRBD1 as D (6 bases). Between the trimmed V and J ends, which lost 3 bases and 2 bases, there was a span of 11 bases. CDR1 and CDR2 (germline): SGHTS, YDEGEE. This CDR3 contains 15 residues. The CDR3 DNA reads TGTGCCAGCAGCTGGACAGCAAGCACTAATGAAAAACTGTTTTTT. Encoded protein: CASSWTASTNEKLFF.

The chain couples TRBV7-9 to TRBJ1-5, with D perhaps matching TRBD1 (5 bases). Germline CDR1 reads SEHNR; CDR2 reads FQNEAQ (reference sequence). The CDR3 covers 15 residues. Trimming took 3 bases from V and 2 from J, leaving 11 bases between them. The CDR3 bases are TGTGCCAGCAGCTTGAGGGGAGAGGGCAATCAGCCCCAGCATTTT. This translates into CASSLRGEGNQPQHF.

The chain combines TRBV6-7 with TRBJ2-1; D gene unclear. TRBV6-7 counts as an open reading frame of uncertain function. The CDR3 extends over 14 amino acids. Trimming pared 0 bases from V and 9 bases from J, leaving 12 bases between. CDR3 sequence (DNA): TGTGCCAGCAGTTACTCCCGGCTGACGGGTGAGCAGTTCTTC. Its protein product is CASSYSRLTGEQFF.

The chain has TRBV12-5 and TRBJ1-5, with D perhaps matching TRBD1 (5 bases). Germline CDR1 reads LGHNT; CDR2 reads FRNRAP. The ends were cut back, 0 bases at V and 8 bases at J, with 17 bases in the middle. The CDR3 is 16 amino acids. DNA of the CDR3: TGTGCTAGTGGTTTGGTACTTGGAGGGGATTTCAAGCCCCAGCATTTT. Translation gives CASGLVLGGDFKPQHF.

The chain is built from TRBV5-4 and TRBJ2-5, with 11 bases identical to TRBD2. CDR1 and CDR2 (germline): SGHNT, YYREEE (reference sequence). CDR3 length: 17 amino acids. V was pared by 0 bases and J by 7 bases, with 11 bases of the junction left unmatched. The CDR3 reads CASSLAGGLAGGTTQYF. The CDR3 DNA reads as TGTGCCAGCAGCTTGGCCGGAGGACTAGCGGGTGGGACGACCCAGTACTTC.

In nucleotides, the CDR3 is TGTGCCAGCAGCCACCCAGGCTCTGGAAACACCATATATTTT. Its protein is CASSHPGSGNTIYF. The chain carries TRBV11-2 and TRBJ1-3; no firm D call. With 5 bases removed from V and 0 bases from J, the gap between germline ends came to 8 bases. This CDR3 is built from 14 residues. Germline assignment: CDR1 SGHAT and CDR2 FQNNGV.

This clone was seen a few times. V and J are TRBV29-1 and TRBJ1-1; unclear D gene. The CDR3 consists of 15 residues. From germline, CDR1 is SQVTM and CDR2 ANQGSEA. V gave up 6 bases and J gave up 0 bases, with 17 bases separating them. In DNA, the CDR3 is TGCAGCGTCCAGAGGTTCATTACTATGAACACTGAAGCTTTCTTT. This codes for CSVQRFITMNTEAFF.

The rearrangement links TRBV7-2 to TRBJ1-5, with TRBD1 as a possible D gene (5 bases). Trimming took 5 bases from V and 3 from J, leaving 20 bases between them. Germline V gives CDR1 SGHTA, CDR2 FQGNSA. The CDR3 sequence is 17 residues long. The chain's CDR3 is CASSPPSGRDPNQPQHF. The CDR3 DNA reads TGTGCCAGCAGCCCTCCCTCCGGTCGGGACCCCAATCAGCCCCAGCATTTT.

J is TRBJ1-4 and V is TRBV21-1. TRBV21-1 is an annotated pseudogene. The CDR3 sequence is 18 residues long. The CDR3 loop is CASSRTKGPGDPNEKLFF. CDR3 DNA: TGTGCCAGCAGCCGGACTAAGGGGCCGGGGGACCCCAATGAAAAACTGTTTTTT.

V and J are TRBV27 and TRBJ2-7; 7 bases fit TRBD2. V trimming: 6 bases; J trimming: 3 bases; junction bases outside the gene matches: 11. The CDR3 contains 15 residues. Germline V gives CDR1 MNHEY, CDR2 SMNVEV (reference sequence). CDR3 sequence: CASRTRSGVYYEQYF. CDR3 DNA: TGTGCCAGCAGAACTAGGAGCGGGGTTTACTACGAGCAGTACTTC.

The gene calls are TRBV6-5 and TRBJ1-1; D is undetermined. V was cut by 7 bases and J by 0 bases, with 9 bases left in between. CDR1 and CDR2 from the germline V gene are MNHEY and SVGAGI. The CDR3 has 13 residues. The CDR3 region has the DNA TGTGCCAGCACCCACACCATGAACACTGAAGCTTTCTTT. It codes for CASTHTMNTEAFF.

The V gene is TRBV5-1, the J gene TRBJ2-6, with TRBD1 as a possible D gene (5 bases). The germline gives CDR1 SGHRS, CDR2 YFSETQ. This CDR3 has 16 residues. V was pared by 0 bases and J by 0 bases, with 7 bases between. The CDR3: CASSLEGSSGANVLTF. The CDR3 DNA reads TGCGCCAGCAGCTTGGAGGGGTCCTCTGGGGCCAACGTCCTGACTTTC.